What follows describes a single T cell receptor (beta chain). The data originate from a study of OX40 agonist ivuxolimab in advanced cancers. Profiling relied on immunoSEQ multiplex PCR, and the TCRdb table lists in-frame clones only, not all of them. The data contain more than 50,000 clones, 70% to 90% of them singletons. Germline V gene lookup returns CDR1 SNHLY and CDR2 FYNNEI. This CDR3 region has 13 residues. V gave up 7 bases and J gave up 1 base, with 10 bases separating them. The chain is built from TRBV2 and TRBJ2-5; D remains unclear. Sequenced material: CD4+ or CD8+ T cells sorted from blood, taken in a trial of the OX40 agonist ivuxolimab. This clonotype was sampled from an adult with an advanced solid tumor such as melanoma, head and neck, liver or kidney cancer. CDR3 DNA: TGTGCCAGCACCCCTCCCCTCCAAGAGACCCAGTACTTC. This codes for CASTPPLQETQYF. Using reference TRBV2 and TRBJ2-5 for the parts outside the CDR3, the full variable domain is EPEVTQTPSHQVTQMGQEVILRCVPISNHLYFYWYRQILGQKVEFLVSFYNNEISEKSEIFDDQFSVERPDGSNFTLKIRSTKLEDSAMYFCASTPPLQETQYFGPGTRLLVL.